The clone carrying this T cell receptor beta chain was seen only a few times. Its antigen is currently unknown. Documented time point: persistent/refractory GD, antithyroid drugs over 5 years with positive TRAb. The authors made the TCR library using RNA they extracted from PBMCs. It was American Thyroid Association guidelines that determined Graves' disease diagnosis. V was trimmed by 0 bases and J by 1 base, leaving 10 bases between them. The V gene's germline CDR1 is SGDLS and CDR2 YYNGEE. CDR3 length equals 15 residues. With iRepertoire HTBI primers and Arm-PCR of CDR3 regions, TCR beta libraries were built. TCRdb reprocessed the multiplex PCR reads with MiXCR, giving one entry per CDR3 protein. The sample has roughly 450,000 distinct CDR3 sequences, about 25% seen once. The data were taken from a study of regulatory T cells in long-lasting Graves disease. About the research overall: Persistent cases were those of Graves' disease that involved over 5 years of antithyroid drugs with positive TSH receptor antibodies. Study-wide findings and caveats: Relative to new patients (around 1,000), persistent patients exhibited greater sharing of public clonotypes (approximately 2,500).

The sample in question was peripheral blood mononuclear cells (PBMCs), obtained when the disease was refractory, from a patient treated with antithyroid drugs. V is TRBV9 and J is TRBJ1-1; maybe TRBD1 (5 bases). The clonotype was recovered from a female donor with Graves disease. The CDR3 spells CASSVGGSSNTEAFF. The CDR3 DNA is TGTGCCAGCAGCGTAGGGGGCAGCTCGAACACTGAAGCTTTCTTT.